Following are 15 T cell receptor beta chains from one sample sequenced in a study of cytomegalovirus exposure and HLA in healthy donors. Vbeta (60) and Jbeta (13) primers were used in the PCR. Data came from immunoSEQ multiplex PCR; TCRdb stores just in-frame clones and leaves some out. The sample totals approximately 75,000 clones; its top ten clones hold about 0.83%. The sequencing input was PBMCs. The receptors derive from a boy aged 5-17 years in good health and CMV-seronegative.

Written as DNA, the CDR3 is TGTGCCAGCAGTTGGACACCGAGCTCTGGAAACACCATATATTTT. Translated, it gives CASSWTPSSGNTIYF. The chain links TRBV28 to TRBJ1-3, with D perhaps TRBD1 (5 bases). This CDR3 has 15 amino acids. Trimming shortened V by 4 bases and J by 0 bases, and 10 bases separated the two germline ends. In germline, CDR1 is MDHEN, CDR2 SYDVKM.

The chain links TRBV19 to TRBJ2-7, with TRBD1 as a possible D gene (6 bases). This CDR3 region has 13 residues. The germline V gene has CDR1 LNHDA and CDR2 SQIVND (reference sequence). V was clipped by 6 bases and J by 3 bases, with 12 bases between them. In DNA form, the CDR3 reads TGTGCCAGTAGCGAGACAGGCGTCTACGAGCAGTACTTC. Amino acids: CASSETGVYEQYF.

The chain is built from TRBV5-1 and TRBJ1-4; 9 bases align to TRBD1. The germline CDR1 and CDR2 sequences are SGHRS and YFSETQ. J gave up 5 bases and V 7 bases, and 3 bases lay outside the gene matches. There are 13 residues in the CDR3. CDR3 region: CASAGTGNEKLFF. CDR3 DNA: TGCGCCAGCGCCGGGACAGGGAATGAAAAACTGTTTTTT.

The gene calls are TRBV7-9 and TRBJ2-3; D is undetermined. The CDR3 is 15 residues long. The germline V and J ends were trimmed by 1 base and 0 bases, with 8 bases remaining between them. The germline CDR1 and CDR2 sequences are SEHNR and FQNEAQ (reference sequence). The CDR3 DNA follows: TGTGCCAGCAGCTTAGAGGTAGCAAGCACAGATACGCAGTATTTT. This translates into CASSLEVASTDTQYF.

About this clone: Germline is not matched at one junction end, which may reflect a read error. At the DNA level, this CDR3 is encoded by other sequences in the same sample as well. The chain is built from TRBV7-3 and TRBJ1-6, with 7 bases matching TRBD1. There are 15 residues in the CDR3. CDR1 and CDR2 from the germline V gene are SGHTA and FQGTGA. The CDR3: CASSFGRGDNSPLHF. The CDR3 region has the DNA TGTGCCAGCAGCTTTGGCAGGGGGGATAATTCACCCCTACACTTT.

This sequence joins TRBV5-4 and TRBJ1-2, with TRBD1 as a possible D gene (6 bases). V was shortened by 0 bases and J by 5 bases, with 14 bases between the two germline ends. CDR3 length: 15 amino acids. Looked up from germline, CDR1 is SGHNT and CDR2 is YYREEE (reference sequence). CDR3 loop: CASSLANRDGYGYTF. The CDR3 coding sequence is TGTGCCAGCAGCTTGGCCAACAGGGATGGATATGGCTACACCTTC.

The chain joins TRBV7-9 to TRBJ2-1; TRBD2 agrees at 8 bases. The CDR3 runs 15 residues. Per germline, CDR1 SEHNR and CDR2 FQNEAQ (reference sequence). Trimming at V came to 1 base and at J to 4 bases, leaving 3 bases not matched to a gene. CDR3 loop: CASSLDGRVYNEQFF. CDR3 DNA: TGTGCCAGCAGCTTAGACGGGAGGGTTTACAATGAGCAGTTCTTC. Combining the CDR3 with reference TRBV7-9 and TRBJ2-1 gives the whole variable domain DTGVSQNPRHKITKRGQNVTFRCDPISEHNRLYWYRQTLGQGPEFLTYFQNEAQLEKSRLLSDRFSAERPKGSFSTLEIQRTEQGDSAMYLCASSLDGRVYNEQFFGPGTRLTVL.

The CDR3 is CASSIIPPGEKLFF. Written as DNA, the CDR3 is TGTGCCAGTAGTATCATACCGCCCGGGGAAAAACTGTTTTTT. V is TRBV19 and J is TRBJ1-4; D gene uncertain. This CDR3 contains 14 residues. Trimming shortened V by 3 bases and J by 8 bases, and 13 bases separated the two germline ends. Per germline, CDR1 LNHDA and CDR2 SQIVND (reference sequence).

The CDR3 is CASSGTIYEQYF. The CDR3 coding sequence is TGTGCCAGCAGCGGGACAATCTACGAGCAGTACTTC. The chain is built from TRBV5-6 and TRBJ2-7, with a tentative D call TRBD1 (6 bases). The CDR3 is made up of 12 amino acids. Trimming left V 4 bases short and J 3 bases short, with 8 bases between. CDR1 and CDR2 (germline): SGHDT, YYEEEE.

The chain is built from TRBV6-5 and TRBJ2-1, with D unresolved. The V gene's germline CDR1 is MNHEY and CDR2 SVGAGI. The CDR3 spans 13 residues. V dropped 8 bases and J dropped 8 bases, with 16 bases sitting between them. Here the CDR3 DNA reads TGTGCCAGCTCCCCGGCGGATTTGGATGAGCAGTTCTTC. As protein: CASSPADLDEQFF.

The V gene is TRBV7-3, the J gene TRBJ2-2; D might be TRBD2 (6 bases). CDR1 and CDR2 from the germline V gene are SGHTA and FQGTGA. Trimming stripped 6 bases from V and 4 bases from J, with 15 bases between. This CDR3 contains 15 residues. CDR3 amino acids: CASSKVAGFTGELFF. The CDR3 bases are TGTGCCAGCAGTAAAGTGGCGGGGTTCACCGGGGAGCTGTTTTTT.

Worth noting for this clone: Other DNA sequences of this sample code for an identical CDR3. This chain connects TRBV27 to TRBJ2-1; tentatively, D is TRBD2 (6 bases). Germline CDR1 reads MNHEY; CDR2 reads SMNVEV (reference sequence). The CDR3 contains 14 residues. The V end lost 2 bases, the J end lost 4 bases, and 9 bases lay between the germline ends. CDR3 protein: CASSLAGSYNEQFF. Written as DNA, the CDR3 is TGTGCCAGCAGTTTAGCGGGATCTTACAATGAGCAGTTCTTC.

Here the CDR3 reads CASSSGPDYAYEQYF. In DNA, the CDR3 is TGCGCCAGCAGCTCCGGGCCAGACTACGCCTACGAGCAGTACTTC. The J gene is TRBJ2-7, the V gene TRBV10-1; TRBD2 might be the D (5 bases). This CDR3 has 15 residues. Germline CDR1 reads WNHNN; CDR2 reads SYGVQD (reference sequence). The V gene lost 6 bases and the J gene lost 2 bases, with 17 bases spanning the gap.

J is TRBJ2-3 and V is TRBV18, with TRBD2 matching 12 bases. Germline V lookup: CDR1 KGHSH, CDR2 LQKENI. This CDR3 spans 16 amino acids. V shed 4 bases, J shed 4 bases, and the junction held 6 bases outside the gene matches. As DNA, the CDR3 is TGTGCCAGCTCACATCTAGCGGGGGGGCAAGCAGATACGCAGTATTTT. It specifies CASSHLAGGQADTQYF. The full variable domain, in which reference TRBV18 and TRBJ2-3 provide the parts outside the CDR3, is NAGVMQNPRHLVRRRGQEARLRCSPMKGHSHVYWYRQLPEEGLKFMVYLQKENIIDESGMPKERFSAEFPKEGPSILRIQQVVRGDSAAYFCASSHLAGGQADTQYFGPGTRLTVL.

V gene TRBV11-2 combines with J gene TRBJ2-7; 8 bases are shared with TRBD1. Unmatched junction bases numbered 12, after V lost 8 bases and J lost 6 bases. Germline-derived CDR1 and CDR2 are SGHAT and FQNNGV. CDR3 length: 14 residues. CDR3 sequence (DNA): TGTGCCAGCCGAAGCCCGGGACAGGCGCTCGAGCAGTACTTC. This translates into CASRSPGQALEQYF.